This T cell receptor beta chain was identified during a study of blood T cell repertoires in COVID-19. Looking at the study overall: Researchers got acute and convalescent COVID-19 samples from the United States, Italy and Spain. PBMCs, B-cell-depleted T cells, or T cells were the source of the cDNA or gDNA that made up the material.

Methods used by the authors: Quantification of nucleated cells was approximated via reference gene primer amplification. Repertoires were generated with immunoSEQ multiplex PCR, while TCRdb's copy carries only in-frame clones and drops some. V, J and clone size reflect that table, while D and trimming were determined from the DNA. The profile covers some 83,000 clones, with around nine tenths appearing a single time and nearly 5% taken by the ten largest. V was pared by 1 base and J by 4 bases, with 16 bases between. Germline assignment: CDR1 MNHEY and CDR2 SVGEGT. The CDR3 runs 16 residues. The clonotype comes from a woman of 80 years or more with active or convalescent COVID-19. Specimen: peripheral blood. This chain uses TRBV6-2 or TRBV6-3 with TRBJ1-2, with a weak D call TRBD1 (5 bases). CDR3 DNA: TGTGCCAGCAGTTACTTCGGACGGCCTCAGGGCTATGGCTACACCTTC. Translated: CASSYFGRPQGYGYTF.